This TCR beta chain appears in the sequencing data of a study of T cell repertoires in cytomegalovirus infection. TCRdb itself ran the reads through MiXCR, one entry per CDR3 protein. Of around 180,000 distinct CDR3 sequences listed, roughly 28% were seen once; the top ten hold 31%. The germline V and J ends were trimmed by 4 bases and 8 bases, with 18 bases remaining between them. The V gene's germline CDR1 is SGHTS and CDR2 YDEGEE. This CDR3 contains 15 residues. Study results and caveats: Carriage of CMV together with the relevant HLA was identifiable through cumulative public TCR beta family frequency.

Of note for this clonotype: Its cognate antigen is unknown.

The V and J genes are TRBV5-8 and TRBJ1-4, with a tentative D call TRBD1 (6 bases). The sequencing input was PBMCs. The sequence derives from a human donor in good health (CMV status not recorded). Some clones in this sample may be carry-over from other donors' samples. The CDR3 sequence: CASSPTWGLGEKLFF. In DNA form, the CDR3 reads TGTGCCAGCAGCCCGACGTGGGGGCTGGGGGAAAAACTGTTTTTT. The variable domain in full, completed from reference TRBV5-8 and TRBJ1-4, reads EAGVTQSPTHLIKTRGQQATLRCSPISGHTSVYWYQQALGLGLQFLLWYDEGEERNRGNFPPRFSGRQFPNYSSELNVNALELEDSALYLCASSPTWGLGEKLFFGSGTQLSVL.